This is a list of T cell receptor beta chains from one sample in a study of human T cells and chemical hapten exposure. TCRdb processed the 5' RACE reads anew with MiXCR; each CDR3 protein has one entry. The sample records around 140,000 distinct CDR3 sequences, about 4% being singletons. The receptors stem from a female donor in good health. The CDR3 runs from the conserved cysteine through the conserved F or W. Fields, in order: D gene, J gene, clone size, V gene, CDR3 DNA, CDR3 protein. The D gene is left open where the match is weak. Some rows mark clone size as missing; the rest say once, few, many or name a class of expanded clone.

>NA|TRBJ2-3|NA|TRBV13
TGTGCCAGCAGCTTAACGGGGGCCGGGCTCCGCACAGATACGCAGTATTTT
CASSLTGAGLRTDTQYF
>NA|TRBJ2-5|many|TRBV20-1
TGCAGTGCTAGAGACCTAGGCGGGGAGACCCAGTACTTC
CSARDLGGETQYF
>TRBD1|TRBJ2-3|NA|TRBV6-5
TGTGCCAGCAGTTACTTCAAACCAGGACAGGGGAGCACAGATACGCAGTATTTT
CASSYFKPGQGSTDTQYF
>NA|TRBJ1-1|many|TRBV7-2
TGTGCCAGCAGCTTAGGCCGTTGGGACCGATCGAACACTGAAGCTTTCTTT
CASSLGRWDRSNTEAFF
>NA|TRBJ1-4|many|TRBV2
TGTGCCAGCAGCGCAGGCACAACTAATGAAAAACTGTTTTTT
CASSAGTTNEKLFF
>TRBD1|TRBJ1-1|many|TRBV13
TGTGCCAGCAGCTCCGGACAGGGATATTCGGACACTGAAGCTTTCTTT
CASSSGQGYSDTEAFF
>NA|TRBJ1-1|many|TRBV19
TGTGCCAGTAGTATATGGGAGAACACTGAAGCTTTCTTT
CASSIWENTEAFF
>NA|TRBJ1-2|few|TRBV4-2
TGTGCCAGCAGCCGGTCAAGTAGCGGACAGCTCTATGGCTACACCTTC
CASSRSSSGQLYGYTF
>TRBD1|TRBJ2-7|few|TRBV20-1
TGCAGTGCCTTCTCGGGACAGGGTAGTTTTCCCTACGAGCAGTACTTC
CSAFSGQGSFPYEQYF
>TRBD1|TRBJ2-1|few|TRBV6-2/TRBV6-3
TGTGCCAGCAGTACCACAGGGGGCGCTTTGTTCTTC
CASSTTGGALFF